This TCR beta chain appears in the sequencing data of a study of T cells expressing NK-cell markers. Study results and limitations: Topping the CD3+CD56-NKG2C+ fraction as well were these clonotypes, in a handful of donors.

5'RACE template switching with UMIs produced the TCR beta cDNA. No DNA is given; TCRdb re-called the 5' RACE reads and lists each CDR3 protein once. This repertoire includes 350,000 to 450,000 distinct CDR3 sequences. The CDR3 length is 15 residues. Looked up from germline, CDR1 is MNHEY and CDR2 is SVGEGT. Points on this clonotype: The antigen is undetermined.

The chain combines TRBV6-2 or TRBV6-3 with TRBJ2-1; TCRdb lists TRBD1, though no DNA is available to test this call. The receptor was derived from a man aged 18 to 70 in good health. Sequenced: blood T cells: a sorted CD56 or NKG2C T cell subset, CD4+ or CD8+ T cells, or bulk PBMC T cells (not recorded which). CDR3 in amino acids: CASSNTGGLYNEQFF.